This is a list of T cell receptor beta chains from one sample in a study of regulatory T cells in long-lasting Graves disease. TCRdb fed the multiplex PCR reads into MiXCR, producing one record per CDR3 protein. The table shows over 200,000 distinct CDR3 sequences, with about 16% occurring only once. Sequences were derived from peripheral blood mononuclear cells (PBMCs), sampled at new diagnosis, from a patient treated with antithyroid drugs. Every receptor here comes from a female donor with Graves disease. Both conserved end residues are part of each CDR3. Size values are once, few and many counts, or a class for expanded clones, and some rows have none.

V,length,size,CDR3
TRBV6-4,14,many,CASIPGGSNYEQYF
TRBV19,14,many,CDLTGQGSYSPLHF
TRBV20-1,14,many,CSAREEVRDSPLHF
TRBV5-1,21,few,CASSAPSHSRQGLSGANVLTF
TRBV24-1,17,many,CATSDPGLAESYNEQFF
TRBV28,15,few,CASSSQDRGSYGYTF
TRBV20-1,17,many,CSARPSGGAPSTDTQYF
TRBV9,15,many,CASSRGLAEHYEQYF
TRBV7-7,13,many,CASSTGTGDEQYF
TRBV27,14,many,CASSLPPTNEKLFF
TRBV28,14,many,CASSLTVSGREQYF
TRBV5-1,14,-,CASSRTSGGETQYF
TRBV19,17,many,CASGTSGRLSSYNEQFF
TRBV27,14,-,CASSLFGTPNIQYF
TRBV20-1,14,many,CSATSGNTNNEQFF
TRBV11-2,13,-,CASSTRGGDTQYF
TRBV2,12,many,CASSDEGTEAFF
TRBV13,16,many,CASSLEGQGAGETQYF
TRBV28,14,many,CASSLNQRREKLFF
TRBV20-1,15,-,CSATPGALNTGELFF
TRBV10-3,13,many,CAIRDSSDTEAFF
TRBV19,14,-,CASSIGGRSYEQYF
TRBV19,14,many,CASTTGEGNSPLHF
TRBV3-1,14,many,CASSLGGGDYGYTF
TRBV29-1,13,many,CSVDRGHGGELFF
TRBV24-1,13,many,CATGRRGTDTQYF
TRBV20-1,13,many,CSARSRANTEAFF
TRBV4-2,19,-,CASSLLEGLAGSSYNEQFF
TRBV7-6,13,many,CASSHPLEEKLFF
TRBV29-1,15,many,CSVESGLAHNNEQFF